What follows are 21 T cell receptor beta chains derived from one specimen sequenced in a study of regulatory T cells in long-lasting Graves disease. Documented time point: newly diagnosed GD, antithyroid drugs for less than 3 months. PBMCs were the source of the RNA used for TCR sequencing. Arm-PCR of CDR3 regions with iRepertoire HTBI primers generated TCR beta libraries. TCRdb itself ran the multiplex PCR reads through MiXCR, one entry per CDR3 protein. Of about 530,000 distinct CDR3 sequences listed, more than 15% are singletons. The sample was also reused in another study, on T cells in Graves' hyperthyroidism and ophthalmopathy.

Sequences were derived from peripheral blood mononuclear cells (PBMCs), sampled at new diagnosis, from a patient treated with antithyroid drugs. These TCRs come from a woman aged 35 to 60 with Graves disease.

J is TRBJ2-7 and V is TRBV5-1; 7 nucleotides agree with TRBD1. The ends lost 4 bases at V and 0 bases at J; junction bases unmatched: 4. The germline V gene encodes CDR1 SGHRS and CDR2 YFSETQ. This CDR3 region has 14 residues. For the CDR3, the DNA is TGCGCCAGCAGCAACGGGGACAGCTCCTACGAGCAGTACTTC. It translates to CASSNGDSSYEQYF.

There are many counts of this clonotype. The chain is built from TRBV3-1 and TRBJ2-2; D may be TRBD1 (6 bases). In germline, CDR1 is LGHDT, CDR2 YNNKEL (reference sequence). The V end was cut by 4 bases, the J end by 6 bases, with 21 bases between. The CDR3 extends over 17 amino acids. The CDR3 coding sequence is TGTGCCAGCAGCCCTAGAACAGGGTTAAGAGGGTCCGGGGAGCTGTTTTTT. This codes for CASSPRTGLRGSGELFF. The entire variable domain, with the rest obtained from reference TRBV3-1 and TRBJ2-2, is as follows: DTAVSQTPKYLVTQMGNDKSIKCEQNLGHDTMYWYKQDSKKFLKIMFSYNNKELIINETVPNRFSPKSPDKAHLNLHINSLELGDSAVYFCASSPRTGLRGSGELFFGEGSRLTVL.

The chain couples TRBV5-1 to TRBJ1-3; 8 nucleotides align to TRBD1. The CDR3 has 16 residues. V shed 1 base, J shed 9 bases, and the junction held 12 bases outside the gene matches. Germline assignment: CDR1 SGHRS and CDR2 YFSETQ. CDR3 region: CASSLWADREVGTIYF. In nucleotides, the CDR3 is TGCGCCAGCAGCTTGTGGGCGGACAGGGAGGTCGGCACCATATATTTT.

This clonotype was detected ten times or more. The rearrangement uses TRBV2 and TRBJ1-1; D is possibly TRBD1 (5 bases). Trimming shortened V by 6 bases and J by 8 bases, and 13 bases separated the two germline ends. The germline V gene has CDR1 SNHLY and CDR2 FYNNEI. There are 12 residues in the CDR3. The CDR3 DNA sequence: TGTGCCAGCAGACCCGACAGTAGGGAAGCTTTCTTT. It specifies CASRPDSREAFF.

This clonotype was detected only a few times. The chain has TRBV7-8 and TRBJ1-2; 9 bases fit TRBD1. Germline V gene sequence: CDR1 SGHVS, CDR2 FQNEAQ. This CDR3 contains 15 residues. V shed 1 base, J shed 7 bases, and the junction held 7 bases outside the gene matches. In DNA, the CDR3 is TGTGCCAGCAGCTTAGGTGGACAGGGGTCCTCTGGCTACACCTTC. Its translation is CASSLGGQGSSGYTF.

CDR3 sequence: CATRLAGDENEQFF. The CDR3, as DNA: TGTGCCACAAGACTAGCGGGGGATGAAAATGAGCAGTTCTTC. The rearrangement joins TRBV10-3 to TRBJ2-1, with 12 bases identical to TRBD2. CDR3 size: 14 residues. Trimming took 10 bases from V and 7 from J; bases not matched to a gene: 8. Germline V CDR1 and CDR2: ENHRY, SYGVKD.

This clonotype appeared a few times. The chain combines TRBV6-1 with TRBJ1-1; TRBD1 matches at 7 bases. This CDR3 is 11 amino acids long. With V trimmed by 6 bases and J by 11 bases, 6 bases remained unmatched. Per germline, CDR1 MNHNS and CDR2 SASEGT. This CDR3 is CASSLGQAAFF. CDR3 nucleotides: TGTGCCAGCAGCCTTGGACAGGCGGCTTTCTTT.

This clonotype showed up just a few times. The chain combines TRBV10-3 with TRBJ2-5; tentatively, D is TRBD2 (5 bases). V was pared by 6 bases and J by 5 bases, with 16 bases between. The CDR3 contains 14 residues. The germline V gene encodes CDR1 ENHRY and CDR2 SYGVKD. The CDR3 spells CAISSRREGETQYF. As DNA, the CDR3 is TGTGCCATCAGCTCTAGACGGGAAGGGGAGACCCAGTACTTC.

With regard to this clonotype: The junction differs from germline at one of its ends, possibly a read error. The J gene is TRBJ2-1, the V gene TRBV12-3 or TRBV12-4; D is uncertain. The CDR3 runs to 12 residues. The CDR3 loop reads CAGSPHRDEQFF. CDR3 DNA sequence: TGTGCCGGCAGTCCTCATAGGGATGAGCAGTTCTTC.

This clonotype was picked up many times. The CDR3 here is CASSPGWGGDTGELFF. The CDR3 region has the DNA TGTGCCAGCAGCCCAGGTTGGGGGGGCGACACCGGGGAGCTGTTTTTT. This chain uses TRBV7-8 with TRBJ2-2; D is perhaps TRBD2 (7 bases). The CDR3 has 16 residues. Trimming pared 5 bases from V and 3 bases from J, leaving 16 bases between. Germline V gene lookup returns CDR1 SGHVS and CDR2 FQNEAQ.

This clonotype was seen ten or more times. This chain's CDR3 is CATAGSNNEQFF. The CDR3 coding sequence is TGCGCGACTGCCGGGTCTAACAATGAGCAGTTCTTC. V is TRBV4-1 and J is TRBJ2-1; no definite D call. From germline, CDR1 is MGHRA and CDR2 YSYEKL. The CDR3 contains 12 residues.

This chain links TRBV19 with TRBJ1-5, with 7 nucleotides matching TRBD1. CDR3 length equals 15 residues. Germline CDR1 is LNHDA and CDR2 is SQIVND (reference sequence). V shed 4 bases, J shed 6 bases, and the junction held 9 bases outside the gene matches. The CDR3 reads CASSTTGAPGQPQHF. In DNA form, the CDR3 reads TGTGCCAGTAGTACCACAGGGGCCCCAGGTCAGCCCCAGCATTTT.

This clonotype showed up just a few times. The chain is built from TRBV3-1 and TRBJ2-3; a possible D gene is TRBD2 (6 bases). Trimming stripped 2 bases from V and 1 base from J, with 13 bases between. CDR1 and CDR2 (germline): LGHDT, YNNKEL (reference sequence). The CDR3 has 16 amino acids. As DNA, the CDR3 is TGTGCCAGCAGCCAAAGTGTTTCGGGGGGCACAGATACGCAGTATTTT. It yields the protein CASSQSVSGGTDTQYF.

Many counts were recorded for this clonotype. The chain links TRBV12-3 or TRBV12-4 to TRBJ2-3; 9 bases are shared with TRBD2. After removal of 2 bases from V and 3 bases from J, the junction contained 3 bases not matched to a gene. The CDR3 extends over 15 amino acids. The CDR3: CASSLLAGLTDTQYF. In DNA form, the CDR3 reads TGTGCCAGCAGTTTACTAGCGGGGTTAACAGATACGCAGTATTTT.

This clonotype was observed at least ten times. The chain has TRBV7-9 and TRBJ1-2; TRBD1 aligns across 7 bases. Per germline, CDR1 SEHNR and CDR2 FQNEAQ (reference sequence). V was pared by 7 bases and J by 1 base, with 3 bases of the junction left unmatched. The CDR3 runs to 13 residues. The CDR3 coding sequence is TGTGCCAGCAACCGGGACAGTAACTATGGCTACACCTTC. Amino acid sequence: CASNRDSNYGYTF.

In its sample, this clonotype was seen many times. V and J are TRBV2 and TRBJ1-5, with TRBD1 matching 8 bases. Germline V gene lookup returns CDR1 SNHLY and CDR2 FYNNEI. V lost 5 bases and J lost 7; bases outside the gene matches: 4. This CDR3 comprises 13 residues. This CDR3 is CASSYRGWQPQHF. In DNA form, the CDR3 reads TGTGCCAGCAGTTACAGGGGGTGGCAGCCCCAGCATTTT.

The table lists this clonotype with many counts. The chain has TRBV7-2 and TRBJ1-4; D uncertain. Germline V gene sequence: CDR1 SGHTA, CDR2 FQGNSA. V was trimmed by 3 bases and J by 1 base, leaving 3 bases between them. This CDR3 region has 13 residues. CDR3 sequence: CASSFVTNEKLFF. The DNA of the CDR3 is TGTGCCAGCAGCTTTGTAACTAATGAAAAACTGTTTTTT.

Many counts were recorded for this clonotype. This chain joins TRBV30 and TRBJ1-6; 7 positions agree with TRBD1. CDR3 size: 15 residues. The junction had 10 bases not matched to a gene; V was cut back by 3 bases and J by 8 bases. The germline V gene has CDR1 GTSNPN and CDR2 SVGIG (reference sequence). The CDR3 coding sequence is TGTGCCTGGAGCCGGGGACAGCCTGCTTATTCACCCCTCCACTTT. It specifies CAWSRGQPAYSPLHF.

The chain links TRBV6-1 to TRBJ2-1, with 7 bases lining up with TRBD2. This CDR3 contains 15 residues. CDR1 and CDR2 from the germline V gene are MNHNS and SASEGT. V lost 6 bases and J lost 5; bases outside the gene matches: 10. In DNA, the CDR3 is TGTGCCAGCAGACCTAGCCGGGACTATAACAATGAGCAGTTCTTC. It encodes CASRPSRDYNNEQFF.

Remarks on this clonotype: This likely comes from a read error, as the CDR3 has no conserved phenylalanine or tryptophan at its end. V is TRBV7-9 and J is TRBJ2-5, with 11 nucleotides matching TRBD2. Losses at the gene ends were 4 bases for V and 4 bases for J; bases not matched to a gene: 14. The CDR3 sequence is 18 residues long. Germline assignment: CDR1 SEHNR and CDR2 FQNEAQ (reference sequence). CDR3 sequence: CASSSDLTSGASGETQYL. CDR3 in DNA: TGTGCCAGCAGCTCCGACCTGACTAGCGGGGCAAGCGGAGAGACCCAGTACCTC.

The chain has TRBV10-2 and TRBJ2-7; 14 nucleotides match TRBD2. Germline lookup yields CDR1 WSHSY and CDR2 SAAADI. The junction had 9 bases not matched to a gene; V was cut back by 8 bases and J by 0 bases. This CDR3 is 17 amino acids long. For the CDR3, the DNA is TGCGCCAGCCGCCAGACTAGCGGGGGGGATCACTCCTACGAGCAGTACTTC. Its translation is CASRQTSGGDHSYEQYF.